This T cell receptor (beta chain) was sequenced for a study of tumor T cells in aggressive B-cell lymphoma. V gave up 1 base and J gave up 8 bases; unmatched junction bases: 4. CDR3 size: 14 residues. Germline lookup yields CDR1 SGHTA and CDR2 FQGNSA. Sequenced by immunoSEQ multiplex PCR; TCRdb stores in-frame clones only, minus some. The sample has several thousand clones, approximately 81% seen once. The specimen sequenced was tumor tissue. This chain joins TRBV7-2 and TRBJ1-4; TRBD1 matches at 7 bases. The TCR was taken from an adult with diffuse large B cell lymphoma. The CDR3 region has the DNA TGTGCCAGCAGCTTAGACAGGGGATACGAAAAACTGTTTTTT. It yields the protein CASSLDRGYEKLFF.